The clone carrying this T cell receptor (beta chain) was detected a few times. This sample was taken from a study of blood T cells in healthy people across ages. After removal of 5 bases from V and 0 bases from J, the junction contained 17 bases not matched to a gene. There are 19 residues in the CDR3. Germline lookup yields CDR1 SGHTA and CDR2 FQGNSA. Alongside a J-beta primer mix, a sample-barcoded 5' primer served in a second PCR lasting roughly 7 to 11 cycles. Via MiXCR, TCRdb re-called the 5' RACE reads, giving one row per CDR3 protein. The table includes some 640,000 distinct CDR3 sequences, approximately 30% detected once.

The chain couples TRBV7-2 to TRBJ1-1, with 8 positions matching TRBD1. Sequencing was done on a sample of blood. This TCR was recovered from a woman of 80 years or more in good health. The CDR3, as DNA: TGTGCCAGCAGCCGAGAACGACAGGGGTTCGGTCGGTTGAACACTGAAGCTTTCTTT. Translated: CASSRERQGFGRLNTEAFF. The whole variable domain, remainder taken from reference TRBV7-2 and TRBJ1-1, is GAGVSQSPSNKVTEKGKDVELRCDPISGHTALYWYRQSLGQGLEFLIYFQGNSAPDKSGLPSDRFSAERTGGSVSTLTIQRTQQEDSAVYLCASSRERQGFGRLNTEAFFGQGTRLTVV.